This is a list of T cell receptor beta chains from one sample in a study of shared clonotypes between healthy human individuals. Clones were read by immunoSEQ multiplex PCR, and TCRdb kept only the in-frame ones, dropping some. This sample has 2 million to 2.5 million clones; approximately 94% occur once, and the top ten carry about 0.13%. The material sequenced was naive CD4+ T cells sorted from blood. The receptors were sampled from a man in his late teens or twenties in good health. Each CDR3 is given with its conserved first and last residue. A D gene is named only where the DNA matches it firmly. Expanded clones are given a class, and other clones once, few, many or no size at all.

j_call: TRBJ2-7; clone_size: -; d_call: -; v_call: TRBV4-1; cdr3_nt: TGCGCCAGCAGCCAACTGCAATCTCCCATCTACGAGCAGTACTTC; cdr3_aa: CASSQLQSPIYEQYF
j_call: TRBJ1-4; clone_size: -; d_call: -; v_call: TRBV7-8; cdr3_nt: TGTGCCAGCAGCTTAGGGGGGGGCACCTTCACTAATGAAAAACTGTTTTTT; cdr3_aa: CASSLGGGTFTNEKLFF
j_call: TRBJ1-2; clone_size: -; d_call: TRBD1; v_call: TRBV10-3; cdr3_nt: TGTGCCATCAGTGAGGGGACCGGGACAGGGGGAGGCTACACCTTC; cdr3_aa: CAISEGTGTGGGYTF
j_call: TRBJ2-1; clone_size: -; d_call: TRBD2; v_call: TRBV5-1; cdr3_nt: TGCGCCAGCAGACAAACGACTAGCCGGGGCTCCTACAATGAGCAGTTCTTC; cdr3_aa: CASRQTTSRGSYNEQFF
j_call: TRBJ2-1; clone_size: -; d_call: TRBD2; v_call: TRBV10-3; cdr3_nt: TGTGCCATCAGTGAGAATGGGCGGGAGGCCTTGAATGAGCAGTTCTTC; cdr3_aa: CAISENGREALNEQFF
j_call: TRBJ2-1; clone_size: -; d_call: -; v_call: TRBV7-9; cdr3_nt: TGTGCCAGCAGCTTAGCGTTGGGTAGCGGTACTGAGCAGTTCTTC; cdr3_aa: CASSLALGSGTEQFF
j_call: TRBJ1-2; clone_size: once; d_call: TRBD1; v_call: TRBV5-4; cdr3_nt: TGTGCCAGCAGCGGGGGACAGGGGCCCTATGGCTACACCTTC; cdr3_aa: CASSGGQGPYGYTF
j_call: TRBJ2-3; clone_size: -; d_call: -; v_call: TRBV7-9; cdr3_nt: TGTGCCAGCAGCTTTGACAGCACAGATACGCAGTATTTT; cdr3_aa: CASSFDSTDTQYF
j_call: TRBJ2-4; clone_size: -; d_call: -; v_call: TRBV5-4; cdr3_nt: TGTGCCAGCAGCTTTTGGGGACGCGACATTCAGTACTTC; cdr3_aa: CASSFWGRDIQYF
j_call: TRBJ2-7; clone_size: -; d_call: -; v_call: TRBV2; cdr3_nt: TGTGCCAGCAGTGGGGGCCGGACAGCCTACGAGCAGTACTTC; cdr3_aa: CASSGGRTAYEQYF
j_call: TRBJ2-3; clone_size: -; d_call: TRBD2; v_call: TRBV6-5; cdr3_nt: TGTGCCAGCTCTAGGCTAGCGGAGACCACAGATACGCAGTATTTT; cdr3_aa: CASSRLAETTDTQYF
j_call: TRBJ1-2; clone_size: -; d_call: TRBD1; v_call: TRBV7-2; cdr3_nt: TGTGCCAGCAGCTTAGCGGGACAGGGGTACTATGGCTACACCTTC; cdr3_aa: CASSLAGQGYYGYTF
j_call: TRBJ2-6; clone_size: -; d_call: -; v_call: TRBV6-4; cdr3_nt: TGTGCCAGCAGTCCTAAAGGCGGGACCTCTGGGGCCAACGTCCTGACTTTC; cdr3_aa: CASSPKGGTSGANVLTF
j_call: TRBJ2-5; clone_size: -; d_call: -; v_call: TRBV5-4; cdr3_nt: TGTGCCAGCAGCTGGGGGACGGCCCCACAAGAGACCCAGTACTTC; cdr3_aa: CASSWGTAPQETQYF
j_call: TRBJ1-5; clone_size: -; d_call: -; v_call: TRBV30; cdr3_nt: TGTGCCTGGAGCTCCGGCAGTAGCAATCAGCCCCAGCATTTT; cdr3_aa: CAWSSGSSNQPQHF
j_call: TRBJ2-4; clone_size: -; d_call: -; v_call: TRBV6-4; cdr3_nt: TGTGCCAACCAGCCCGTAATTCAGTACTTC; cdr3_aa: CANQPVIQYF
j_call: TRBJ2-3; clone_size: -; d_call: TRBD2; v_call: TRBV30; cdr3_nt: TGTGCCTGGAGTTCAGGACTAGCGGGATTTACAGATACGCAGTATTTT; cdr3_aa: CAWSSGLAGFTDTQYF
j_call: TRBJ2-7; clone_size: -; d_call: -; v_call: TRBV25-1; cdr3_nt: TGTGCCAGCAGGCCCAACACAGGGACCTACGAGCAGTACTTC; cdr3_aa: CASRPNTGTYEQYF
j_call: TRBJ2-5; clone_size: -; d_call: TRBD2; v_call: TRBV11-1; cdr3_nt: TGTGCCAGCAGCAGAACTAGCGGGGGTTCGGAGAAGGGGGAGACCCAGTACTTC; cdr3_aa: CASSRTSGGSEKGETQYF
j_call: TRBJ2-2; clone_size: once; d_call: -; v_call: TRBV6-5; cdr3_nt: TGTGCCAGCAGGAGACAGGCCCAGAACACCGGGGAGCTGTTTTTT; cdr3_aa: CASRRQAQNTGELFF
j_call: TRBJ2-5; clone_size: -; d_call: -; v_call: TRBV5-4; cdr3_nt: TGTGCCAGCAGTCCGGGATTCCAAGAGACCCAGTACTTC; cdr3_aa: CASSPGFQETQYF
j_call: TRBJ1-1; clone_size: -; d_call: -; v_call: TRBV7-8; cdr3_nt: TGTGCCAGCAGCAAGACAGGGAACACTGAAGCTTTCTTT; cdr3_aa: CASSKTGNTEAFF
j_call: TRBJ2-5; clone_size: -; d_call: -; v_call: TRBV10-3; cdr3_nt: TGTGCCATCAGTGAGCCACAAGAGACCCAGTACTTC; cdr3_aa: CAISEPQETQYF
j_call: TRBJ1-6; clone_size: -; d_call: -; v_call: TRBV6-5; cdr3_nt: TGTGCCAGCAGAAGTGGGACGGAGAATTCACCCCTCCACTTT; cdr3_aa: CASRSGTENSPLHF
j_call: TRBJ1-4; clone_size: -; d_call: -; v_call: TRBV6-6; cdr3_nt: TGTGCCAGCAGGATGGAGAGCTCTAATGAAAAACTGTTTTTT; cdr3_aa: CASRMESSNEKLFF
j_call: TRBJ1-5; clone_size: -; d_call: -; v_call: TRBV28; cdr3_nt: TGTGCCAGCAGCTTGGGATCTACGGGGATACGCAATCAGCCCCAGCATTTT; cdr3_aa: CASSLGSTGIRNQPQHF
j_call: TRBJ1-2; clone_size: -; d_call: -; v_call: TRBV6-5; cdr3_nt: TGTGCCAGCAGTAGACGGGGTAACTATGGCTACACCTTC; cdr3_aa: CASSRRGNYGYTF
j_call: TRBJ2-7; clone_size: -; d_call: -; v_call: TRBV6-5; cdr3_nt: TGTGCCAGCGCTGCCGGGAGTCAGGGATACGAGCAGTACTTC; cdr3_aa: CASAAGSQGYEQYF
j_call: TRBJ1-1; clone_size: -; d_call: TRBD1; v_call: TRBV5-1; cdr3_nt: TGCGCCAGCAGCTTTTCGACAGGGAGGGAACTTGAAGCTTTCTTT; cdr3_aa: CASSFSTGRELEAFF
j_call: TRBJ2-7; clone_size: -; d_call: TRBD2; v_call: TRBV7-2; cdr3_nt: TGTGCCAGCAGCTTGTTAGCGGGTTACGAGCAGTACTTC; cdr3_aa: CASSLLAGYEQYF
j_call: TRBJ1-4; clone_size: -; d_call: -; v_call: TRBV28; cdr3_nt: TGTGCCAGCAGCCTTACAACTAATGAAAAACTGTTTTTT; cdr3_aa: CASSLTTNEKLFF
j_call: TRBJ1-5; clone_size: -; d_call: TRBD1; v_call: TRBV15; cdr3_nt: TGTGCCACGGACAGGAAAAATCAGCCCCAGCATTTT; cdr3_aa: CATDRKNQPQHF
j_call: TRBJ2-2; clone_size: -; d_call: TRBD2; v_call: TRBV2; cdr3_nt: TGTGCCAGCAGGACTTCTAGCGGGAGAAACACCGGGGAGCTGTTTTTT; cdr3_aa: CASRTSSGRNTGELFF
j_call: TRBJ2-7; clone_size: -; d_call: -; v_call: TRBV10-3; cdr3_nt: TGTGCCATCGAGGGTGAGGGGCCTTCCGAGCAGTACTTC; cdr3_aa: CAIEGEGPSEQYF
j_call: TRBJ1-2; clone_size: -; d_call: -; v_call: TRBV5-1; cdr3_nt: TGCGCCAGCAGCTTGGACATCAACACAAACTATGGCTACACCTTC; cdr3_aa: CASSLDINTNYGYTF
j_call: TRBJ2-1; clone_size: -; d_call: TRBD2; v_call: TRBV2; cdr3_nt: TGTGCCAGCAGTGTGTTGCGGGGGAAAGGAAATGAGCAGTTCTTC; cdr3_aa: CASSVLRGKGNEQFF
j_call: TRBJ2-5; clone_size: -; d_call: TRBD2; v_call: TRBV5-6; cdr3_nt: TGTGCCAGCAGCTCGGTAGCGGGAGAGGTAAAGACCCAGTACTTC; cdr3_aa: CASSSVAGEVKTQYF
j_call: TRBJ1-2; clone_size: -; d_call: -; v_call: TRBV2; cdr3_nt: TGTGCCAGCAGTCGATCGGACGGATCTCAGGGCTACACCTTC; cdr3_aa: CASSRSDGSQGYTF
j_call: TRBJ2-5; clone_size: -; d_call: TRBD1; v_call: TRBV7-2; cdr3_nt: TGTGCCAGCAGCCCTCAGGGGGCCGGAGAGACCCAGTACTTC; cdr3_aa: CASSPQGAGETQYF
j_call: TRBJ2-5; clone_size: -; d_call: -; v_call: TRBV5-6; cdr3_nt: TGTGCCAGCAGGCCTGGATGGCGGGAAACTCAAGAGACCCAGTACTTC; cdr3_aa: CASRPGWRETQETQYF
j_call: TRBJ1-5; clone_size: once; d_call: -; v_call: TRBV18; cdr3_nt: TGTGCCAGCTCACCACAGGTCCAAAATCAGCCCCAGCATTTT; cdr3_aa: CASSPQVQNQPQHF
j_call: TRBJ2-7; clone_size: -; d_call: TRBD1; v_call: TRBV27; cdr3_nt: TGTGCCAGCAGTTTAGGACAGGGGGCCTACGAGCAGTACTTC; cdr3_aa: CASSLGQGAYEQYF
j_call: TRBJ2-3; clone_size: -; d_call: -; v_call: TRBV9; cdr3_nt: TGTGCCAGCAGGAAAGCAGGTTCTAGCACAGATACGCAGTATTTT; cdr3_aa: CASRKAGSSTDTQYF
j_call: TRBJ1-5; clone_size: once; d_call: -; v_call: TRBV11-3; cdr3_nt: TGTGCCAGCAGCCCACATCAGCCCCAGCATTTT; cdr3_aa: CASSPHQPQHF
j_call: TRBJ2-1; clone_size: -; d_call: -; v_call: TRBV5-4; cdr3_nt: TGTGCCAGCAGCCCGCAGGGGGGGAGCTCCTACAATGAGCAGTTCTTC; cdr3_aa: CASSPQGGSSYNEQFF
j_call: TRBJ2-7; clone_size: -; d_call: -; v_call: TRBV11-2; cdr3_nt: TGTGCCAGCAGCTCTGATGGAGCCGCCTACGAGCAGTACTTC; cdr3_aa: CASSSDGAAYEQYF